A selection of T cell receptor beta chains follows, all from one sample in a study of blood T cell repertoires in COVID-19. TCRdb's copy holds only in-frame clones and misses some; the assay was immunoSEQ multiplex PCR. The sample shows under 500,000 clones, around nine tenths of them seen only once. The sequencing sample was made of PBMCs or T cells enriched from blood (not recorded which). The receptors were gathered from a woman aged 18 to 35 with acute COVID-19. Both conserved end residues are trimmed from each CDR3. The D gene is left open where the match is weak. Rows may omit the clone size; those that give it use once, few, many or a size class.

ASRHISTEKHHYEQY TRBV7-2 15 TRBJ2-7 NA NA
ASSFDRGGNEQF TRBV27 12 TRBJ2-1 NA NA
ASTETGHTHEQY TRBV6-4 12 TRBJ2-7 NA once
ASSRAGAGSYNEQF TRBV5-5 14 TRBJ2-1 NA NA
ASSLAGETEAF TRBV7-3 11 TRBJ1-1 NA once
ASSVEGTTYEQY TRBV9 12 TRBJ2-7 TRBD2 NA
ASSSGSYEQY TRBV27 10 TRBJ2-7 NA NA
ASSFTSASTDTQY TRBV28 13 TRBJ2-3 NA NA
ASSLKRAANTGELF TRBV7-9 14 TRBJ2-2 NA NA
ASRDSPTDTQY TRBV6-5 11 TRBJ2-3 NA NA
ASSTQGTYEAF TRBV9 11 TRBJ1-1 TRBD1 NA
ASSLRAQPQH TRBV19 10 TRBJ1-5 NA NA
ATSLGQASTDTQY TRBV15 13 TRBJ2-3 TRBD1 NA
ASSYSMGRGPSEQY TRBV6-5 14 TRBJ2-7 TRBD1 NA
ASQLGGGGNEQF TRBV19 12 TRBJ2-1 TRBD2 NA
ASSPSDRGTYEQY TRBV27 13 TRBJ2-7 TRBD1 NA
ASTERRGGDIQY TRBV6-1 12 TRBJ2-4 NA NA
ASSHLQF TRBV7-7 7 TRBJ2-1 NA NA
ASIQRQGKAF TRBV5-4 10 TRBJ1-1 TRBD1 NA
ASSYRYSNQPQH TRBV6-2/TRBV6-3 12 TRBJ1-5 NA NA
ASSRTGLNTEAF TRBV5-6 12 TRBJ1-1 TRBD1 NA
ASSAQGDRGGTEAF TRBV9 14 TRBJ1-1 TRBD1 NA
ASSGRTSGSRADTQY TRBV7-2 15 TRBJ2-3 TRBD2 NA
ASSQDPRTGLTSPLH TRBV4-3 15 TRBJ1-6 TRBD1 few
ASVPKTGGGKLY TRBV7-9 12 TRBJ2-7 TRBD1 NA
ATPTSTDTQY TRBV23-1 10 TRBJ2-3 NA once
ASSLPEYNSPLH TRBV7-9 12 TRBJ1-6 NA once
ASSPIPGLAGVSTDTQY TRBV4-1 17 TRBJ2-3 TRBD2 NA
AISDEGARSPLH TRBV10-3 12 TRBJ1-6 NA NA
ASSQDLQRMNTEAF TRBV4-3 14 TRBJ1-1 NA once
ASSGTGVPSYEQY TRBV9 13 TRBJ2-7 TRBD1 NA
ATTRRGGPQETQY TRBV11-2 13 TRBJ2-5 NA NA
ASTYLAEAF TRBV6-5 9 TRBJ1-1 NA NA
ASSLITGSKQPQH TRBV5-8 13 TRBJ1-5 NA few
ASSQTGPEQY TRBV5-1 10 TRBJ2-7 TRBD1 NA
ASSLVASGAF TRBV12-3/TRBV12-4 10 TRBJ1-1 NA NA
ATSTRYRDTEAF TRBV15 12 TRBJ1-1 NA NA